One and the same sample provided the 11 T cell receptor beta chains below, sequenced in a study of blood T cell repertoires in COVID-19 (TCRdb year 2020). Library method: the immunoSEQ multiplex PCR assay. Not all clones reach the TCRdb copy of this immuneACCESS table, which keeps in-frame sequences only. Checked studies attribute under half of the gap to unresolved V genes and leave the rest unexplained. A total of around 330,000 clones appear in this sample, roughly nine tenths of them only once. The ten largest clones capture about 5% of the sample. The sample comprised PBMCs or T cells enriched from blood (not recorded which). The origin of the receptors is a man aged 60-69 years who had recovered from COVID-19.

V gene TRBV19 combines with J gene TRBJ2-5; D is ambiguous. Per germline, CDR1 LNHDA and CDR2 SQIVND (reference sequence). The length of the CDR3 is 15 residues. Between the trimmed V and J ends, which lost 1 base and 3 bases, there was a span of 12 bases. CDR3 in amino acids: CASSIGGSVKETQYF. The CDR3 coding sequence is TGTGCCAGTAGTATAGGTGGTTCGGTTAAAGAGACCCAGTACTTC. The full variable domain, completed using reference TRBV19 and TRBJ2-5, is DGGITQSPKYLFRKEGQNVTLSCEQNLNHDAMYWYRQDPGQGLRLIYYSQIVNDFQKGDIAEGYSVSREKKESFPLTVTSAQKNPTAFYLCASSIGGSVKETQYFGPGTRLLVL.

The V gene is TRBV19, the J gene TRBJ2-5; 7 nucleotides line up with TRBD2. Per germline, CDR1 LNHDA and CDR2 SQIVND (reference sequence). The CDR3 is 14 residues long. After removal of 7 bases from V and 4 bases from J, the junction contained 9 bases not matched to a gene. CDR3 in amino acids: CASTRSGARETQYF. Here the CDR3 DNA reads TGTGCCAGTACCCGAAGCGGGGCTAGAGAGACCCAGTACTTC.

This sequence joins TRBV29-1 and TRBJ2-7, with 8 bases matching TRBD1. Germline V CDR1 and CDR2: SQVTM, ANQGSEA. The CDR3 totals 15 residues. V shed 3 bases and J 0 bases; nucleotides not matched to a gene: 7. This CDR3 is CSVESGDRSSYEQYF. As DNA, the CDR3 is TGCAGCGTTGAGTCGGGGGACAGGAGCTCCTACGAGCAGTACTTC.

The chain joins TRBV7-8 to TRBJ1-6; 8 nucleotides match TRBD1. V trimming: 2 bases; J trimming: 0 bases; junction bases outside the gene matches: 6. The CDR3 is 18 residues long. Per the germline V gene, CDR1 is SGHVS and CDR2 is FQNEAQ. This CDR3 reads CASSLRTGSSSYNSPLHF. The DNA of the CDR3 is TGTGCCAGCAGCTTAAGGACAGGGTCGAGCTCCTATAATTCACCCCTCCACTTT.

The J gene is TRBJ2-7, the V gene TRBV7-2; 14 bases fit TRBD2. This CDR3 spans 16 amino acids. The V and J ends lost 5 bases and 3 bases, in that order; junction bases with no gene match: 6. In germline, CDR1 is SGHTA, CDR2 FQGNSA. The DNA for the CDR3 is TGTGCCAGCAGCCTCGGGACTAGCGGGAGAGTCTACGAGCAGTACTTC. This codes for CASSLGTSGRVYEQYF.

In DNA form, the CDR3 reads TGTGCCAGCAGCCAACGGACAGGGGTAATCACTGAAGCTTTCTTT. Translated: CASSQRTGVITEAFF. The genes are TRBV14 and TRBJ1-1; 9 bases match TRBD1. CDR3 length: 15 amino acids. V shed 2 bases and J 4 bases; nucleotides not matched to a gene: 5. CDR1 is SGHDN, CDR2 FVKESK, per germline.

The chain employs TRBV7-9 and TRBJ1-1; D possibly corresponds to TRBD1 (5 bases). The CDR3 contains 15 residues. CDR1 and CDR2 from the germline V gene are SEHNR and FQNEAQ (reference sequence). Trimming removed 5 bases at V and 4 bases at J, with 17 bases between. The CDR3 is CASSPRALGGTEAFF. Here the CDR3 DNA reads TGTGCCAGCAGCCCCCGGGCCCTCGGGGGCACTGAAGCTTTCTTT.

This chain uses TRBV6-5 with TRBJ1-1; 8 bases fit TRBD1. After removal of 2 bases from V and 5 bases from J, the junction contained 7 bases not matched to a gene. CDR3 length: 15 residues. The germline V gene has CDR1 MNHEY and CDR2 SVGAGI. The CDR3 DNA reads as TGTGCCAGCAGTTACAGTCCTACAGGGGGAACTGAAGCTTTCTTT. It yields the protein CASSYSPTGGTEAFF.

V is TRBV2 and J is TRBJ2-7, with a weak D call TRBD1 (6 bases). Between the trimmed V and J ends, which lost 4 bases and 5 bases, there was a span of 18 bases. Germline loops: CDR1 SNHLY, CDR2 FYNNEI. This CDR3 is built from 15 residues. CDR3 DNA sequence: TGTGCCAGCAGTGTTTTGGGGCAGGGGAACAACGAGCAGTACTTC. It translates to CASSVLGQGNNEQYF.

The rearrangement joins TRBV2 to TRBJ1-1; possibly TRBD1 for D (6 bases). Germline lookup yields CDR1 SNHLY and CDR2 FYNNEI. Between the trimmed V and J ends, which lost 4 bases and 6 bases, there was a span of 12 bases. CDR3 length: 13 residues. The CDR3 bases are TGTGCCAGCAGTGGAGGGGGTCGGGCTGAAGCTTTCTTT. Protein product: CASSGGGRAEAFF.

This clone occurred once. The chain employs TRBV11-2 and TRBJ1-1, with TRBD1 matching over 8 bases. CDR1 is SGHAT and CDR2 is FQNNGV in the germline V gene. V dropped 4 bases and J dropped 4; count of bases not matched to a gene: 11. The CDR3 is 16 residues long. This CDR3 reads CASSSTGGAAGTEAFF. CDR3 coding DNA: TGTGCCAGCAGCTCAACAGGGGGAGCGGCCGGCACTGAAGCTTTCTTT.